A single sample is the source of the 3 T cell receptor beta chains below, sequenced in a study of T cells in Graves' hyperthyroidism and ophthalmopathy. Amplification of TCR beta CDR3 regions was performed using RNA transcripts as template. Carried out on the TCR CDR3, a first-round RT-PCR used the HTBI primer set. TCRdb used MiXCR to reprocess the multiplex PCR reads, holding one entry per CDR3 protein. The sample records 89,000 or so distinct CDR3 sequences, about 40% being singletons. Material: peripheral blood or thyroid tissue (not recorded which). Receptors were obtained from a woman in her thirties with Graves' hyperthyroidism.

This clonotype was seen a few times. Here the CDR3 DNA reads TGTGCCAGCACCCCCGCGTTCCTAGCGGGTTCTGTCGCGGATACGCAGTATTTT. Its translation: CASTPAFLAGSVADTQYF. The chain recombines TRBV12-3 or TRBV12-4 with TRBJ2-3, with 8 bases identical to TRBD2. The V segment lost 7 bases and the J segment 6 bases; nucleotides outside the gene matches: 21. CDR3 length: 18 residues.

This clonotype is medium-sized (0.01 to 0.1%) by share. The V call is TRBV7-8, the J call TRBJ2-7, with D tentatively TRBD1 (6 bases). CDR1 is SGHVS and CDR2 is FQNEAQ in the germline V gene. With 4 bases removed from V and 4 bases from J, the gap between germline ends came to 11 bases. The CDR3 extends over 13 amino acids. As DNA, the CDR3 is TGTGCCAGCAGCTCGGACAGAGTTTACGAGCAGTACTTC. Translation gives CASSSDRVYEQYF.

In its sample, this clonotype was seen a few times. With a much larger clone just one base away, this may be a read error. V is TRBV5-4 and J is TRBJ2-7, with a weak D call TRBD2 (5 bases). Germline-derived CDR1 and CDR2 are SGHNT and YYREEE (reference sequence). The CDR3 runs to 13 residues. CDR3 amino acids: CAGSFDGIYEQYF. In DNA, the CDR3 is TGTGCCGGCAGCTTTGACGGGATCTACGAGCAGTACTTC.